The present T cell receptor beta chain was sequenced within a study of blood T cell repertoires in COVID-19. Study overall: Sites across the United States, Italy and Spain contributed samples from acute and convalescent COVID-19.

Original data processing: Nucleated cell number was recorded as an estimate derived from reference gene primer amplification. Sequencing was performed with immunoSEQ multiplex PCR; in TCRdb, only in-frame clones are kept and a portion is missing. That table is the source of V, J and clone size, and D and trimming were worked out from the DNA. In the table there are around 200,000 clones, around 83% of which are singletons. CDR3 length: 14 residues. V lost 7 bases and J 14 bases, leaving 21 bases between the germline ends. Germline V CDR1 and CDR2: LNHDA, SQIVND (reference sequence). The origin of this receptor is a woman aged 35 to 49 with acute or convalescent COVID-19. Material for sequencing was peripheral blood. This sequence joins TRBV19 and TRBJ1-6; a possible D gene is TRBD1 (5 bases). In nucleotides, the CDR3 is TGTGCCAGTATGCGTGGGACTATTCCCTTCACCCTCCACTTT. Translated, it gives CASMRGTIPFTLHF.